This TCR beta chain derives from a study of vaccination and CD4 T cells after COVID-19 (dated by TCRdb to the early 2020s). Broadly, across the study: In the convalescent cohort there were six males and four females, among whom were two Hispanic individuals, seven Caucasians, two Asians and one multiracial person. Participants received two doses of either the Pfizer-BioNTech BNT162b2 vaccine (n=8) or the Moderna mRNA-1273 vaccine (n=2). Post-COVID blood samples were collected from convalescent patients a median of about 92 days after diagnosis, with a range of roughly 30 to 170 days. Post-vaccine blood samples were collected a median of about 11 weeks after the second vaccine dose, ranging from roughly 12 to 250 days. For stimulating the cultures, overlapping spike peptide pools were used, derived from SARS-CoV-2 as well as from the common cold coronaviruses HCoV-NL63, HCoV-OC43 and HCoV-229E. Control cultures used a CEFX viral epitope pool as positive control, an HIV-1 Nef peptide pool as negative control, or no peptide. The spike-specific CD4+ TCR repertoire was compared before and after mRNA vaccination in approximately ten COVID-19 convalescent patients and several infection-naive healthy vaccine recipients. In an earlier paper using these donors, memory CD4+ T cell crossreactivity between SARS-CoV-2 and common cold coronavirus spike proteins was assessed at the TCR clonotype level. Findings and caveats that apply to the study as a whole: Among the post-vaccine SARS-CoV-2-reactive clones in convalescent patients, a median approximately 90% showed up only after vaccination, which suggests vaccine-specific priming. Of the vaccine-specific clones found in convalescent patients, nearly all (304 of 307) were mono-reactive for SARS-CoV-2 spike instead of being cross-reactive with common cold coronaviruses. The median count of SARS-CoV-2-reactive clonotypes went up from approximately 22 after infection to about 41 after vaccination, although the change was not significant. Relatively few convalescent patients were included in the study, and early timepoints after natural infection were not analyzed.

CDR1 and CDR2 were assigned from the germline V gene as SGHDT and YYEEEE. The CDR3 has 16 amino acids, counting the end cysteine and phenylalanine. The read is trimmed to its CDR3 DNA, 48 bases read in frame from base 1. V loses 2 bases, J loses 2 bases, and the germline ends lie 16 bases apart. The sample's treatment or condition label, decoded: roughly 10-day PBMC culture with coronavirus spike peptide pools or control peptides (ViraFEST assay). CD4+ T cells from unexposed donors were collected before the COVID-19 pandemic (2011-2018). The ViraFEST assay was used in the study, in which antigen-specific T cells were expanded with peptide pools and expanded clonotypes were subsequently identified by TCR sequencing. Each well held under 2.5 million PBMCs cultured in IMDM containing around 5.1% human AB serum and approximately 9.8 IU/ml IL-2, with roughly 9.2 ug/ml peptide pools added. On days 3 and 7, half of the culture medium was replaced with fresh IL-2-containing medium. CD4+ T cells were isolated after approximately ten days of culture through negative selection using the EasySep CD4+ T cell isolation kit. As cell number allowed, CD4+ T cells from unexposed donors were tested for reactivity to SARS-CoV-2 S and N and to four common cold coronavirus spike pools. Ficoll-Paque Plus gradient centrifugation was used to isolate PBMCs from whole blood, and the isolated PBMCs were then either used fresh or cryopreserved at -140C. In general, triplicate wells were set up for every culture condition. Leukapheresis product for the unexposed donors was bought commercially.

Libraries were made using PCR. DNA from cultured CD4+ T cells underwent TCR sequencing with the Oncomine TCR Beta short-read assay at the Johns Hopkins FTIC core. Genomic DNA was extracted from the cultured CD4+ T cells with the QIAamp micro DNA kit. Oncomine TCR Beta libraries from cultured CD4+ T cells were pooled using unique dual indexes and sequenced on an Illumina iSeq 100. On the study's bioinformatics: Non-productive sequences were removed, and CDR3s that did not start with C, did not end with F or W, or were shorter than 7 amino acids were discarded. Antigen-specific clonotypes were identified using the MANAFEST web application through comparison of peptide-stimulated wells with reference and other culture wells. For a clone to be called positive, the clone needed an FDR below 0.05, an odds ratio above 5, and a productive frequency above 0.1% in at least two of three replicate wells. Clonotypes that were significantly expanded in both SARS-CoV-2 spike wells and at least one common cold coronavirus spike condition were defined as cross-reactive. Similarity between CDR3 sequences was evaluated in R version 3.6.1 using Levenshtein distances (stringdist) and unrooted phylogenetic trees (ape). TCRdb trimmed the raw reads at Q25, called clones with MiXCR and kept productive beta chains. Under each unique CDR3 protein, matching rows form one entry showing the most common genes and DNA. TCRdb, not the authors, supplied the V and J calls. The sample includes about 10,000 distinct CDR3 sequences, with under 40% observed a single time. The ten biggest clones cover roughly a quarter of the sample.

This clonotype was detected only a few times. Its antigen target is currently unknown. There are no base qualities to consult, and no much larger clone falls within one base. Here the chain combines TRBV5-6 and TRBJ2-5, with an unclear D gene assignment. This clonotype originated in a human donor in good health. Sequencing was done on a sample of CD4+ T cells from blood, cultured in vitro. The CDR3 has the sequence CASSLPGRVIQETQYF. The base sequence is TGTGCCAGCAGCTTACCCGGACGGGTGATTCAAGAGACCCAGTACTTC.